A selection of T cell receptor beta chains follows, all from one sample in a study of brain T cells in children with intractable seizures. Sequencing was performed with immunoSEQ multiplex PCR; in TCRdb, only in-frame clones are kept and a portion is missing. The data show approximately 23,000 clones, 94% seen once. The sequences come from peripheral blood, collected at surgery. These receptors all come from a boy younger than 18 with focal cortical dysplasia and intractable seizures. The CDR3 runs from the conserved cysteine through the conserved F or W. The D gene is left open where the match is weak. The size field is filled for only some rows; it gives once, few, many or a size class.

clone size: .
D gene: .
J gene: TRBJ2-2
V gene: TRBV7-3
CDR3 DNA: TGTGCCAGCAGCTCGTACGGGGAGCTGTTTTTT
CDR3 protein: CASSSYGELFF

clone size: .
D gene: .
J gene: TRBJ1-2
V gene: TRBV27
CDR3 DNA: TGTGCCAGCAGCTCGACCCGGGACGGCTTCGTCCCTGGGGGCTACACCTTC
CDR3 protein: CASSSTRDGFVPGGYTF

clone size: .
D gene: TRBD2
J gene: TRBJ2-1
V gene: TRBV5-1
CDR3 DNA: TGCGCCAGCAGCTTGGTCCGGACTAGCGGCTCCTACAATGAGCAGTTCTTC
CDR3 protein: CASSLVRTSGSYNEQFF

clone size: .
D gene: .
J gene: TRBJ1-2
V gene: TRBV20-1
CDR3 DNA: TGCAGTGCTACAGCTAACTATGGCTACACCTTC
CDR3 protein: CSATANYGYTF

clone size: .
D gene: TRBD1
J gene: TRBJ1-5
V gene: TRBV4-2
CDR3 DNA: TGTGCCAGCAGCCGCGGACAGGAAGGTCAGCCCCAGCATTTT
CDR3 protein: CASSRGQEGQPQHF

clone size: .
D gene: .
J gene: TRBJ1-1
V gene: TRBV28
CDR3 DNA: TGTGCCAGCAGTTTCCTAAGGCCAAGGAGGGGCGGTACTGAAGCTTTCTTT
CDR3 protein: CASSFLRPRRGGTEAFF

clone size: .
D gene: TRBD2
J gene: TRBJ2-5
V gene: TRBV5-6
CDR3 DNA: TGTGCCAGCAGCTTTTGGACTAGCGAGACGTACCAAGAGACCCAGTACTTC
CDR3 protein: CASSFWTSETYQETQYF

clone size: .
D gene: .
J gene: TRBJ2-5
V gene: TRBV5-1
CDR3 DNA: TGCGCCAGCAGCTTGGGGGTCGGAGAGACCCAGTACTTC
CDR3 protein: CASSLGVGETQYF

clone size: .
D gene: .
J gene: TRBJ1-5
V gene: TRBV28
CDR3 DNA: TGTGCCAGCAGTTTGGGGGGGATACTCAATCAGCCCCAGCATTTT
CDR3 protein: CASSLGGILNQPQHF

clone size: .
D gene: .
J gene: TRBJ1-4
V gene: TRBV4-1
CDR3 DNA: TGCGCCAGCAGGCGGGTCGGTCCAACTAATGAAAAACTGTTTTTT
CDR3 protein: CASRRVGPTNEKLFF

clone size: .
D gene: .
J gene: TRBJ2-2
V gene: TRBV24-1
CDR3 DNA: TGTGCCACCAGTGACTGGAAGACCGGGGAGCTGTTTTTT
CDR3 protein: CATSDWKTGELFF

clone size: .
D gene: .
J gene: TRBJ2-1
V gene: TRBV27
CDR3 DNA: TGTGCCAGCAGTTTATCCCCGGGGGCAGACAATGAGCAGTTCTTC
CDR3 protein: CASSLSPGADNEQFF

clone size: once
D gene: .
J gene: TRBJ1-1
V gene: TRBV6-1
CDR3 DNA: TGTGCCAGCAGTGACAACATGAACACTGAAGCTTTCTTT
CDR3 protein: CASSDNMNTEAFF

clone size: .
D gene: .
J gene: TRBJ1-4
V gene: TRBV27
CDR3 DNA: TGTGCCAGCAGTTTATTCGTCGGGGATGAAAAACTGTTTTTT
CDR3 protein: CASSLFVGDEKLFF

clone size: .
D gene: .
J gene: TRBJ2-1
V gene: TRBV5-1
CDR3 DNA: TGCGCCAGCAGCTTAGTGATCGCCGGCAATGAGCAGTTCTTC
CDR3 protein: CASSLVIAGNEQFF

clone size: .
D gene: TRBD1
J gene: TRBJ1-2
V gene: TRBV5-4
CDR3 DNA: TGTGCCAGCAGCCCCCCCGACAGGGGGGGCGATGGCTACACCTTC
CDR3 protein: CASSPPDRGGDGYTF

clone size: .
D gene: .
J gene: TRBJ2-7
V gene: TRBV5-5
CDR3 DNA: TGTGCCAGCAGCTTGTCGCGGGGAAGCTCCTACGAGCAGTACTTC
CDR3 protein: CASSLSRGSSYEQYF

clone size: .
D gene: .
J gene: TRBJ1-5
V gene: TRBV12-3/TRBV12-4
CDR3 DNA: TGTGCCAGCAGCCCGACCAAAAATCAGCCCCAGCATTTT
CDR3 protein: CASSPTKNQPQHF

clone size: once
D gene: .
J gene: TRBJ2-2
V gene: TRBV3-1/TRBV3-2
CDR3 DNA: TGTGCCAGCAGCCGAGTATCGGAGGGGTACGGGGAGCTGTTTTTT
CDR3 protein: CASSRVSEGYGELFF

clone size: .
D gene: .
J gene: TRBJ2-5
V gene: TRBV6-5
CDR3 DNA: TGTGCCAGCACTCCGGGTCCCCGCGGGACCCAGTACTTC
CDR3 protein: CASTPGPRGTQYF

clone size: .
D gene: .
J gene: TRBJ2-2
V gene: TRBV6-5
CDR3 DNA: TGTGCCAGCAGTTTTAACAGGGGGGGAACCGGGGAGCTGTTTTTT
CDR3 protein: CASSFNRGGTGELFF

clone size: .
D gene: .
J gene: TRBJ1-3
V gene: TRBV18
CDR3 DNA: TGTGCCAGCTCACAAACCGGGACTTCCTCCTCTGGAAACACCATATATTTT
CDR3 protein: CASSQTGTSSSGNTIYF

clone size: .
D gene: TRBD2
J gene: TRBJ2-3
V gene: TRBV4-1
CDR3 DNA: TGCGCCAGCAGGCCAGCGGGGGCTAGCACAGATACGCAGTATTTT
CDR3 protein: CASRPAGASTDTQYF

clone size: .
D gene: TRBD1
J gene: TRBJ1-4
V gene: TRBV6-5
CDR3 DNA: TGTGCCAGCAGTTACTCCCAGGGGGCGCCCAATGAAAAACTGTTTTTT
CDR3 protein: CASSYSQGAPNEKLFF

clone size: .
D gene: .
J gene: TRBJ2-1
V gene: TRBV19
CDR3 DNA: TGTGCCAGTAGTTCTCGGGTGTTGGGTGAGCAGTTCTTC
CDR3 protein: CASSSRVLGEQFF

clone size: .
D gene: .
J gene: TRBJ1-3
V gene: TRBV7-9
CDR3 DNA: TGTGCCAGCAGCTTGGGACCTCGGGCTGGAAACACCATATATTTT
CDR3 protein: CASSLGPRAGNTIYF

clone size: .
D gene: .
J gene: TRBJ1-1
V gene: TRBV12-3/TRBV12-4
CDR3 DNA: TGTGCCAGCAGTTGGGGTGGAACTGAAGCTTTCTTT
CDR3 protein: CASSWGGTEAFF

clone size: .
D gene: TRBD2
J gene: TRBJ2-1
V gene: TRBV29-1
CDR3 DNA: TGCAGCGTTGAAGGTCGGGATCTAGCGGGGAATGAGCAGTTCTTC
CDR3 protein: CSVEGRDLAGNEQFF

clone size: .
D gene: TRBD2
J gene: TRBJ2-5
V gene: TRBV12-5
CDR3 DNA: TGTGCTAGTGCCATGGGGGGGACGGAGACCCAGTACTTC
CDR3 protein: CASAMGGTETQYF

clone size: .
D gene: .
J gene: TRBJ1-4
V gene: TRBV11-2
CDR3 DNA: TGTGCCAGCAGCTTCGGGGGCCCGGGGAATGAAAAACTGTTTTTT
CDR3 protein: CASSFGGPGNEKLFF

clone size: few
D gene: .
J gene: TRBJ2-6
V gene: TRBV4-2
CDR3 DNA: TGTGCCAGCAGCCAAGGGGGCGCCTCTGGGGCCAACGTCCTGACTTTC
CDR3 protein: CASSQGGASGANVLTF

clone size: .
D gene: TRBD1
J gene: TRBJ2-7
V gene: TRBV2
CDR3 DNA: TGTGCCAGCAGACCAGGGACAGACTACGAGCAGTACTTC
CDR3 protein: CASRPGTDYEQYF

clone size: .
D gene: .
J gene: TRBJ2-1
V gene: TRBV19
CDR3 DNA: TGTGCCAGTAGTAATCCAGGCCCCAATGAGCAGTTCTTC
CDR3 protein: CASSNPGPNEQFF

clone size: .
D gene: .
J gene: TRBJ2-7
V gene: TRBV7-8
CDR3 DNA: TGTGCCAGCAGCTTAAAAAGACAGGTTACCATGTCCTACGAGCAGTACTTC
CDR3 protein: CASSLKRQVTMSYEQYF

clone size: .
D gene: .
J gene: TRBJ2-2
V gene: TRBV7-9
CDR3 DNA: TGTGCCAGCAGTGTGGGTTCCGGGGAGCTGTTTTTT
CDR3 protein: CASSVGSGELFF

clone size: .
D gene: .
J gene: TRBJ2-3
V gene: TRBV7-9
CDR3 DNA: TGTGCCAGCAGTGAGGTAGTCACAGATACGCAGTATTTT
CDR3 protein: CASSEVVTDTQYF

clone size: .
D gene: .
J gene: TRBJ2-5
V gene: TRBV4-1
CDR3 DNA: TGCGCCAGCAGCCACAGTAGCGACCGAGAGACCCAGTACTTC
CDR3 protein: CASSHSSDRETQYF

clone size: .
D gene: .
J gene: TRBJ2-1
V gene: TRBV10-3
CDR3 DNA: TGTGCCATCGGACCCGTGAGTAATGAGCAGTTCTTC
CDR3 protein: CAIGPVSNEQFF

clone size: .
D gene: TRBD1
J gene: TRBJ1-1
V gene: TRBV7-6
CDR3 DNA: TGTGCCAGCAGCGCGACAGGGGGGCGAACTGAAGCTTTCTTT
CDR3 protein: CASSATGGRTEAFF

clone size: .
D gene: .
J gene: TRBJ2-5
V gene: TRBV9
CDR3 DNA: TGTGCCAGCAGCGTAGGGTGGGGAGACCAAGAGACCCAGTACTTC
CDR3 protein: CASSVGWGDQETQYF

clone size: .
D gene: .
J gene: TRBJ1-2
V gene: TRBV2
CDR3 DNA: TGTGCCAGCAGTGGAGGGCAGGTCTATGGCTACACCTTC
CDR3 protein: CASSGGQVYGYTF

clone size: .
D gene: TRBD2
J gene: TRBJ2-1
V gene: TRBV5-1
CDR3 DNA: TGCGCCAGCAGCCTCTTTAGCGGGAGCCGGAGTGAGCAGTTCTTC
CDR3 protein: CASSLFSGSRSEQFF

clone size: .
D gene: .
J gene: TRBJ2-1
V gene: TRBV27
CDR3 DNA: TGTGCCAGCAGTTTGGGGTCCGGCAATGAGCAGTTCTTC
CDR3 protein: CASSLGSGNEQFF

clone size: .
D gene: TRBD2
J gene: TRBJ2-1
V gene: TRBV15
CDR3 DNA: TGTGCCACCAGCAGAGCCCGGGGCGGGGGGCACAATGAGCAGTTCTTC
CDR3 protein: CATSRARGGGHNEQFF

clone size: .
D gene: TRBD2
J gene: TRBJ2-1
V gene: TRBV12-3/TRBV12-4
CDR3 DNA: TGTGCCAGCCATAGCGGGGGGGGGCATGAGCAGTTCTTC
CDR3 protein: CASHSGGGHEQFF

clone size: .
D gene: .
J gene: TRBJ1-3
V gene: TRBV10-3
CDR3 DNA: TGTGCCATCAGTGAGTCTTTTTCAGCCAACTCTGGAAACACCATATATTTT
CDR3 protein: CAISESFSANSGNTIYF

clone size: once
D gene: .
J gene: TRBJ1-2
V gene: TRBV12-3/TRBV12-4
CDR3 DNA: TGTGCCAGCAGTTCTGACGCAGGGATAGGCTACACCTTC
CDR3 protein: CASSSDAGIGYTF

clone size: .
D gene: TRBD1
J gene: TRBJ1-1
V gene: TRBV28
CDR3 DNA: TGTGCCAGCAGTTCCGGGACAGGGGCCCCGGGGGAAGCTTTCTTT
CDR3 protein: CASSSGTGAPGEAFF

clone size: .
D gene: .
J gene: TRBJ2-1
V gene: TRBV28
CDR3 DNA: TGTGCCAGCACCCCCCCGAGGGGCTCCTACAATGAGCAGTTCTTC
CDR3 protein: CASTPPRGSYNEQFF

clone size: once
D gene: TRBD1
J gene: TRBJ1-4
V gene: TRBV13
CDR3 DNA: TGTGCCACTAGACAGGGTTATGAAAAACTGTTTTTT
CDR3 protein: CATRQGYEKLFF

clone size: .
D gene: .
J gene: TRBJ2-2
V gene: TRBV19
CDR3 DNA: TGTGCCAGTAGTCCCGCCGTCAGGGGCACCGGGGAGCTGTTTTTT
CDR3 protein: CASSPAVRGTGELFF

clone size: .
D gene: .
J gene: TRBJ1-5
V gene: TRBV6-6
CDR3 DNA: TGTGCCAGCAGTGACGGGACTGAACGCAATCAGCCCCAGCATTTT
CDR3 protein: CASSDGTERNQPQHF

clone size: few
D gene: .
J gene: TRBJ1-1
V gene: TRBV18
CDR3 DNA: TGTGCCAGCTCACTTCAGGACACTGAAGCTTTCTTT
CDR3 protein: CASSLQDTEAFF